A selection of T cell receptor beta chains follows, all from one sample in a study of blood T cells in healthy people across ages. MiXCR, run by TCRdb on the 5' RACE reads, gives a single entry per CDR3 protein. The sample gives some 880,000 distinct CDR3 sequences, roughly 35% of which show up once; 13% is in the top ten. Source material: blood. Source of these receptors: a man younger than 35 in good health. The CDR3 runs from the conserved cysteine through the conserved F or W. A D gene is named only where the DNA matches it firmly. Clone size is shown for a subset of rows, as once, few, many or a class of expanded clone.

j_call cdr3_length d_call v_call clone_size cdr3_nt cdr3_aa
TRBJ2-1 11 . TRBV10-3 many TGTGCCACACAATCGGACAATGAGCAGTTCTTC CATQSDNEQFF
TRBJ1-1 15 TRBD1 TRBV7-2 . TGTGCCAGCAGGAACCGGGACAGGGGAATGTCTGAAGCTTTCTTT CASRNRDRGMSEAFF
TRBJ1-1 15 . TRBV3-1 . TGTGCCAGCAGCCAAGATAGAGGGGTAGGCACTGAAGCTTTCTTT CASSQDRGVGTEAFF
TRBJ2-1 15 . TRBV6-2/TRBV6-3 . TGTGCCAGCATGGTGTCGTCCGGACTTTACAATGAGCAGTTCTTC CASMVSSGLYNEQFF
TRBJ2-3 14 TRBD2 TRBV20-1 once TGCAGTGCTATTGGTAGCGGGGGTGGGGATACGCAGTATTTT CSAIGSGGGDTQYF
TRBJ1-6 13 . TRBV7-2 . TGTGCCAGCAGCATTAAGACTGATTCACCCCTCCACTTT CASSIKTDSPLHF
TRBJ2-5 11 . TRBV3-1 . TGTGCCAGCCAAACTGGGGAGACCCAGTACTTC CASQTGETQYF
TRBJ2-7 13 TRBD1 TRBV20-1 many TGCAGTGCTCTGGGACAGGGGGAATACGAGCAGTACTTC CSALGQGEYEQYF
TRBJ2-4 14 . TRBV20-1 . TGCAGTGCTAAATTCCCCGGGAGAAAAAACATTCAGTACTTC CSAKFPGRKNIQYF
TRBJ2-3 14 . TRBV20-1 . TGCAGTGCTAGTTTGGTTACTAGCACAGATACGCAGTATTTT CSASLVTSTDTQYF
TRBJ1-1 14 TRBD1 TRBV6-6 . TGTGCCAGCAGCCCAACAGGGGCCCACACTGAAGCTTTCTTT CASSPTGAHTEAFF
TRBJ2-7 14 TRBD1 TRBV9 many TGTGCCAGCAGCGAGGGGACAGGCGACTACGAGCAGTACTTC CASSEGTGDYEQYF
TRBJ1-1 13 . TRBV10-2 . TGCGCCAGCAGAGGAGCTGGGAACACTGAAGCTTTCTTT CASRGAGNTEAFF
TRBJ2-7 15 . TRBV7-2 . TGTGCCAGCAGTCGTACGGTAGGGGATAACTACGAGCAGTACTTC CASSRTVGDNYEQYF
TRBJ2-1 15 TRBD1 TRBV7-2 many TGTGCCAGCAGCTCCCGGGACAGGGAAAACAATGAGCAGTTCTTC CASSSRDRENNEQFF
TRBJ2-3 16 . TRBV5-1 few TGCGCCAGCAGCTTGGATATACCGAGGAGGACAGATACGCAGTATTTT CASSLDIPRRTDTQYF
TRBJ1-5 15 . TRBV7-2 few TGTGCCAGCAGCTTAGTAAGGGTGGGCAATCAGCCCCAGCATTTT CASSLVRVGNQPQHF
TRBJ2-1 13 . TRBV12-3/TRBV12-4 many TGTGCCAGCAGCTGGAGGGACTACAATGAGCAGTTCTTC CASSWRDYNEQFF
TRBJ2-5 12 . TRBV14 few TGTGCCAGCAGCCAAGCCGAAGAGACCCAGTACTTC CASSQAEETQYF
TRBJ2-3 14 TRBD1 TRBV29-1 few TGCAGCGTTGAGGGACAGGGGGCCCCAGATACGCAGTATTTT CSVEGQGAPDTQYF
TRBJ2-5 11 . TRBV20-1 many TGCAGTGCCCAGGAGTTGGGGACCCAGTACTTC CSAQELGTQYF
TRBJ1-5 10 . TRBV7-2 few TGTGCCAGCAGCCCCGGCCCCCAGCATTTT CASSPGPQHF
TRBJ2-3 15 TRBD2 TRBV4-3 . TGCGCCAGCAGCCGCGAGCGGGAGAGCACAGATACGCAGTATTTT CASSRERESTDTQYF
TRBJ1-1 12 . TRBV12-3/TRBV12-4 . TGTGCCAGCAGTGGCTGGGGGTCAGAAGCTTTCTTT CASSGWGSEAFF
TRBJ2-1 15 TRBD2 TRBV2 . TGTGCCAGCAGCCCAGCGGGGGCCTTCGACAATGAGCAGTTCTTC CASSPAGAFDNEQFF
TRBJ2-5 15 TRBD2 TRBV4-1 many TGCGCCAGCAGCCACCTAGCGGGGGGCTCAGAGACCCAGTACTTC CASSHLAGGSETQYF
TRBJ2-7 15 . TRBV5-1 . TGCGCCAGCAGCAGCCAGGGCGAGGGCTCCTACGAGCAGTACTTC CASSSQGEGSYEQYF
TRBJ2-3 14 . TRBV6-5 . TGTGCCAGCAGTATTGGCCTAGGGTTAGATACGCAGTATTTT CASSIGLGLDTQYF
TRBJ2-7 16 TRBD2 TRBV2 . TGTGCCAGCAGTGTTTTATCCGGGGGGGCCTACAATGAGCAGTACTTC CASSVLSGGAYNEQYF
TRBJ2-7 14 TRBD2 TRBV7-9 few TGTGCCAGCAGCGTAGCGGGGTCCTACAATGAGCAGTACTTC CASSVAGSYNEQYF
TRBJ1-2 17 TRBD1 TRBV4-1 . TGCGCCAGCAGTCAACCGGGACAGCGAAAAGGGAACTATGGCTACACCTTC CASSQPGQRKGNYGYTF
TRBJ1-2 16 . TRBV7-2 many TGTGCCAGCAGCTTAGATGTCAGGGCAGCTAACTATGGCTACACCTTC CASSLDVRAANYGYTF
TRBJ2-7 13 TRBD2 TRBV4-3 . TGCGCCAGCAGCCCCGGGGGGTTCTACGAGCAGTACTTC CASSPGGFYEQYF
TRBJ1-1 15 . TRBV5-6 few TGTGCCAGCAGCTTGACAGGGATGATAAACACTGAAGCTTTCTTT CASSLTGMINTEAFF
TRBJ1-1 15 TRBD1 TRBV12-3/TRBV12-4 . TGTGCCAGCAGTGCCGGGACAGGGAATTGGAAGGTGGCTTTCTTT CASSAGTGNWKVAFF
TRBJ1-6 15 TRBD1 TRBV29-1 . TGCAGCGTTAAAATACAGGGGGCCGGGGATTCACCCCTCCACTTT CSVKIQGAGDSPLHF
TRBJ2-1 13 . TRBV20-1 . TGCAGTACTAGAGGGAGGGGGCAGAATGAGCAGTTCTTC CSTRGRGQNEQFF
TRBJ2-5 14 . TRBV6-5 few TGTGCCAGCAGTGATGGGGGACCTCAAGAGACCCAGTACTTC CASSDGGPQETQYF
TRBJ2-2 14 . TRBV12-3/TRBV12-4 . TGTGCCAGCAGTCCCTCACAGGGCGGCGGGGAGCTGTTTTTT CASSPSQGGGELFF
TRBJ2-1 15 . TRBV5-1 . TGCGCCAGCAGCGCGCAGGGGGGGTCCTACAATGAGCAGTTCTTC CASSAQGGSYNEQFF
TRBJ2-5 13 . TRBV12-3/TRBV12-4 many TGTGCCAGCAGTCCGGGACCGCAAGAGACCCAGTACTTC CASSPGPQETQYF
TRBJ1-1 12 TRBD1 TRBV30 . TGTGCCTGGAGTGTGCAGGGGGCTGAAGCTTTCTTT CAWSVQGAEAFF
TRBJ2-5 12 TRBD2 TRBV10-1 . TGCGCCACCCCGAGGGAGGGGGAGACCCAGTACTTC CATPREGETQYF
TRBJ2-1 15 TRBD1 TRBV11-2 few TGTGCCAGCAGCTTAGCTGGACAGGGTACAGATGAGCAGTTCTTC CASSLAGQGTDEQFF
TRBJ1-1 14 . TRBV12-3/TRBV12-4 . TGTGCCAGCAGTTTTTTAGATTGGGACACTGAAGCTTTCTTT CASSFLDWDTEAFF
TRBJ2-1 16 . TRBV10-3 . TGTGCCATCAGTGGGAGGCCAGACAGGACTTACAATGAGCAGTTCTTC CAISGRPDRTYNEQFF
TRBJ2-1 10 . TRBV29-1 . TGCAGCTTGGAGAGGGGTGAGCAGTTCTTC CSLERGEQFF
TRBJ1-4 14 . TRBV20-1 few TGCAGTGCTAGAGTCCCGGTGGGGGAAGAAAAACTGTTTTTT CSARVPVGEEKLFF
TRBJ2-7 12 TRBD1 TRBV10-3 many TGTGCCATTGGGACAGGGAGCTACGAGCAGTACTTC CAIGTGSYEQYF
TRBJ1-2 16 . TRBV10-3 . TGTGCCACCCGGACGGCGACTCACCCGTCATCTTATGGCTACACCTTC CATRTATHPSSYGYTF
TRBJ2-3 14 . TRBV9 . TGTGCCAGCAGCGGAGGTAGATATGCAGATACGCAGTATTTT CASSGGRYADTQYF
TRBJ1-6 12 . TRBV14 few TGTGCCAGCAGCCAAGCAGGTTCACCCCTCCACTTT CASSQAGSPLHF
TRBJ2-1 15 . TRBV20-1 . TGCAGTGCTAGAGCCGGGCTGGGGGGATGGAATGAGCAGTTCTTC CSARAGLGGWNEQFF